The 30 T cell receptor beta chains below come from one sample, sequenced in a study of a mutant IDH1 vaccine in newly diagnosed glioma. Time point in this sample: week 5, during vaccination. Vaccine doses each comprised 300 ug of mutant IDH1 20-mer peptide, with topical imiquimod. No antigen has been identified for these receptors. Sequenced by immunoSEQ multiplex PCR; TCRdb stores in-frame clones only, minus some. The table has 25,000 to 35,000 clones, 89% seen once. The specimen comprised PBMCs, sampled from a glioma patient whose treatment included an IDH1 peptide vaccine. The receptor set was obtained from a man younger than 35 with glioma.

This rearrangement joins TRBV6-1 to TRBJ1-5; no definite D call. Germline values: CDR1 MNHNS, CDR2 SASEGT. Trimming took 2 bases from V and 3 from J, leaving 11 bases between them. This CDR3 contains 15 residues. The CDR3 spells CASSETGFPNQPQHF. CDR3 coding DNA: TGTGCCAGCAGTGAAACCGGGTTTCCCAATCAGCCCCAGCATTTT.

This clone has just a few counts. The chain uses TRBV7-9 and TRBJ1-1, with D possibly matching TRBD1 (5 bases). Germline CDR1 SEHNR, CDR2 FQNEAQ (reference sequence). This CDR3 has 14 amino acids. Trimming shortened V by 3 bases and J by 1 base, and 9 bases separated the two germline ends. The CDR3 here is CASSLITGNTEAFF. CDR3 nucleotides: TGTGCCAGCAGCTTGATCACAGGGAACACTGAAGCTTTCTTT.

The chain joins TRBV2 to TRBJ2-7, with TRBD2 matching 11 bases. The CDR3 is 13 residues long. V trimming: 10 bases; J trimming: 3 bases; junction bases outside the gene matches: 5. Looked up from germline, CDR1 is SNHLY and CDR2 is FYNNEI. The DNA for the CDR3 is TGTGCCATCATACTAGCGGGGGACTACGAGCAGTACTTC. Its translation: CAIILAGDYEQYF.

J is TRBJ2-2 and V is TRBV25-1; no firm D call. Germline values: CDR1 MGHDK, CDR2 SYGVNS. Trimming took off 3 bases at V and 4 bases at J, with 9 bases between the two ends. The CDR3 has 14 amino acids. CDR3 nucleotides: TGTGCCAGCAGTGAGCCTTTTGGCACCGGGGAGCTGTTTTTT. As protein: CASSEPFGTGELFF.

This chain joins TRBV25-1 and TRBJ2-7; 12 positions agree with TRBD1. The germline V gene has CDR1 MGHDK and CDR2 SYGVNS. CDR3 length equals 13 residues. V gave up 6 bases and J gave up 7 bases; unmatched junction bases: 4. The CDR3 loop reads CASRGQGAKEQYF. CDR3 bases: TGTGCCAGCAGGGGACAGGGGGCAAAAGAGCAGTACTTC.

V and J are TRBV19 and TRBJ1-6, with a possible D match to TRBD1 (5 bases). The length of the CDR3 is 16 residues. Deletions cut 3 bases from V and 10 bases from J, with 19 bases between. Germline-derived CDR1 and CDR2 are LNHDA and SQIVND (reference sequence). CDR3 amino acids: CASSISASRGHSPLHF. CDR3 sequence (DNA): TGTGCCAGTAGTATTTCGGCCTCAAGGGGCCACTCACCCCTCCACTTT.

The V and J genes are TRBV19 and TRBJ1-1, with D hard to call. This CDR3 region has 15 residues. Trimming pared 0 bases from V and 0 bases from J, leaving 8 bases between. Germline V gene data show CDR1 as LNHDA and CDR2 as SQIVND (reference sequence). The CDR3 sequence: CASSIDRTVNTEAFF. CDR3 nucleotide sequence: TGTGCCAGTAGTATAGACAGGACGGTGAACACTGAAGCTTTCTTT.

CDR3: CAWLARGTRNTIYF. The CDR3, as DNA: TGTGCCTGGCTGGCTAGGGGTACGCGGAACACCATATATTTT. The chain couples TRBV30 to TRBJ1-3; possibly TRBD1 for D (5 bases). Germline V gives CDR1 GTSNPN, CDR2 SVGIG (reference sequence). The CDR3 is 14 residues long. V lost 5 bases to trimming and J lost 7 bases, with 18 bases between them.

The genes are TRBV5-1 and TRBJ1-5; D remains unclear. Germline CDR1 reads SGHRS; CDR2 reads YFSETQ. The CDR3 has 16 residues. Trimming pared 2 bases from V and 0 bases from J, leaving 12 bases between. CDR3 amino acids: CASSFEGPDSNQPQHF. CDR3 nucleotides: TGCGCCAGCAGCTTTGAGGGTCCGGATAGCAATCAGCCCCAGCATTTT.

The J gene is TRBJ1-6, the V gene TRBV11-2, with D unresolved. This CDR3 has 14 residues. Trimming shortened V by 3 bases and J by 12 bases, and 15 bases separated the two germline ends. CDR1 SGHAT and CDR2 FQNNGV come from the germline V gene. The CDR3 protein is CASSLVGDWGPLHF. The DNA for the CDR3 is TGTGCCAGCAGCTTGGTCGGGGATTGGGGACCCCTCCACTTT.

The chain recombines TRBV6-6 with TRBJ1-5; D gene unclear. V dropped 3 bases and J dropped 0 bases, with 6 bases sitting between them. CDR3 length: 14 residues. Looked up from germline, CDR1 is MNHNY and CDR2 is SVGAGI (reference sequence). The CDR3, as DNA: TGTGCCAGCAGTTATGGCGCTAGCAATCAGCCCCAGCATTTT. Protein product: CASSYGASNQPQHF.

This chain joins TRBV29-1 and TRBJ1-1; D may be TRBD1 (6 bases). V lost 6 bases and J 4 bases, leaving 15 bases between the germline ends. The germline V gene has CDR1 SQVTM and CDR2 ANQGSEA. The CDR3 length is 13 residues. Here the CDR3 reads CSVRDRSGTEAFF. CDR3 nucleotide sequence: TGCAGCGTCCGCGACAGGTCCGGCACTGAAGCTTTCTTT.

Only one count was recorded for this clone. CDR3 protein: CASSQAGQGQGIGDTQYF. CDR3 DNA sequence: TGTGCCAGCAGCCAAGCAGGACAGGGTCAAGGTATTGGGGATACGCAGTATTTT. V and J are TRBV4-2 and TRBJ2-3; 8 bases agree with TRBD1. The CDR3 totals 18 residues. V gave up 1 base and J gave up 6 bases; unmatched junction bases: 15. Germline V CDR1 and CDR2: LGHNA, YNFKEQ.

The chain joins TRBV6-5 to TRBJ1-3; D is possibly TRBD1 (5 bases). V was clipped by 2 bases and J by 3 bases, with 11 bases between them. The CDR3 totals 15 residues. Germline V gene lookup returns CDR1 MNHEY and CDR2 SVGAGI. CDR3 coding DNA: TGTGCCAGCAGTTACGGAGGGACTGGTGGAAACACCATATATTTT. Residues: CASSYGGTGGNTIYF.

This clone occurred once. The genes are TRBV5-1 and TRBJ1-1; D is perhaps TRBD1 (6 bases). Germline lookup yields CDR1 SGHRS and CDR2 YFSETQ. The CDR3 length is 14 residues. Deletions cut 6 bases from V and 1 base from J, with 13 bases between. This chain's CDR3 is CASNSGTQNTEAFF. In DNA, the CDR3 is TGCGCCAGCAACTCCGGGACACAGAACACTGAAGCTTTCTTT.

V usage is TRBV2 and J usage is TRBJ1-2; 7 positions agree with TRBD1. The V gene's germline CDR1 is SNHLY and CDR2 FYNNEI. This CDR3 contains 14 residues. Trimming at V came to 5 bases and at J to 8 bases, leaving 11 bases not matched to a gene. The CDR3 protein is CASSSGRGLGGYTF. The CDR3 DNA sequence: TGTGCCAGCAGTTCGGGGAGGGGGCTCGGGGGCTACACCTTC.

V is TRBV19 and J is TRBJ1-2; D remains ambiguous. The germline V and J ends were trimmed by 7 bases and 3 bases, with 15 bases remaining between them. The germline V gene has CDR1 LNHDA and CDR2 SQIVND (reference sequence). The CDR3 sequence is 14 residues long. The DNA of the CDR3 is TGTGCCAGTAATGAAGGGAGGGCGGACTATGGCTACACCTTC. Translated: CASNEGRADYGYTF.

This clone was seen once. The rearrangement uses TRBV10-3 and TRBJ1-2, with 7 nucleotides matching TRBD1. Germline CDR1 and CDR2: ENHRY and SYGVKD. Trimming took 0 bases from V and 6 from J; bases not matched to a gene: 10. The CDR3 has 16 amino acids. CDR3 sequence reads: CAISESGGQGGDGYTF. The CDR3 DNA is TGTGCCATCAGTGAGTCCGGCGGGCAGGGGGGCGATGGCTACACCTTC.

This chain uses TRBV19 with TRBJ1-2; D is unresolved. This CDR3 spans 12 amino acids. Trimming stripped 5 bases from V and 6 bases from J, with 10 bases between. Germline CDR1 LNHDA, CDR2 SQIVND (reference sequence). CDR3: CASSGPVDGYTF. For the CDR3, the DNA is TGTGCCAGTAGTGGACCGGTGGATGGCTACACCTTC.

The genes are TRBV4-3 and TRBJ1-6; 8 nucleotides line up with TRBD1. The junction had 5 bases not matched to a gene; V was cut back by 3 bases and J by 7 bases. CDR1 and CDR2 from the germline V gene are LGHNA and YSLEER. CDR3 length equals 15 residues. CDR3 nucleotide sequence: TGCGCCAGCAGCCACTCCGGGACAGGCAATTCACCCCTCCACTTT. Translating it yields CASSHSGTGNSPLHF.

This sequence joins TRBV25-1 and TRBJ2-1, with 10 nucleotides matching TRBD2. This CDR3 comprises 15 residues. V lost 2 bases and J lost 8; bases outside the gene matches: 6. Germline values: CDR1 MGHDK, CDR2 SYGVNS. This CDR3 is CASSERASGSYEQFF. In DNA form, the CDR3 reads TGTGCCAGCAGTGAAAGGGCTAGCGGGAGTTATGAGCAGTTCTTC. The full variable domain, with the rest looked up from reference TRBV25-1 and TRBJ2-1, is EADIYQTPRYLVIGTGKKITLECSQTMGHDKMYWYQQDPGMELHLIHYSYGVNSTEKGDLSSESTVSRIRTEHFPLTLESARPSHTSQYLCASSERASGSYEQFFGPGTRLTVL.

J is TRBJ2-6 and V is TRBV19, with 11 bases that match TRBD1. Germline CDR1 is LNHDA and CDR2 is SQIVND (reference sequence). Unmatched junction bases numbered 2, after V lost 4 bases and J lost 3 bases. This CDR3 has 16 residues. The CDR3, as DNA: TGTGCCAGTAGTAGGGACAGGGGGGTTGGGGCCAACGTCCTGACTTTC. This sequence encodes CASSRDRGVGANVLTF.

CDR3 coding DNA: TGTGCCATCGGGGGCGGTTTAGGGCAGCCCCAGCATTTT. Its protein is CAIGGGLGQPQHF. The V gene is TRBV10-3, the J gene TRBJ1-5, with D tentatively TRBD1 (6 bases). The CDR3 totals 13 residues. In germline, CDR1 is ENHRY, CDR2 SYGVKD. V dropped 8 bases and J dropped 7 bases, with 15 bases sitting between them.

The chain couples TRBV5-6 to TRBJ1-4, with D maybe TRBD1 (5 bases). With 0 bases removed from V and 8 bases from J, the gap between germline ends came to 17 bases. The CDR3 consists of 16 residues. CDR1 and CDR2 (germline): SGHDT, YYEEEE. CDR3 nucleotides: TGTGCCAGCAGCTTGGACGGGACTCTAATGAAGGAAAAACTGTTTTTT. It specifies CASSLDGTLMKEKLFF.

The chain carries TRBV5-1 and TRBJ1-2, with TRBD1 matching over 11 bases. CDR1 and CDR2 from the germline V gene are SGHRS and YFSETQ. The CDR3 has 15 residues. Trimming removed 3 bases from V and 4 bases from J; junction bases left unmatched: 5. The CDR3 nucleotides are TGCGCCAGCAGCTCGGGACAGGGGGAGGTCTATGGCTACACCTTC. Protein product: CASSSGQGEVYGYTF.

The rearrangement joins TRBV7-2 to TRBJ2-3; D is unclear. Germline CDR1 reads SGHTA; CDR2 reads FQGNSA. Trimming stripped 3 bases from V and 4 bases from J, with 8 bases between. The CDR3 runs to 13 residues. CDR3 in amino acids: CASSFSEADTQYF. The CDR3 DNA follows: TGTGCCAGCAGCTTTTCTGAGGCAGATACGCAGTATTTT.

V gene TRBV25-1 combines with J gene TRBJ2-2, with TRBD2 identical over 10 bases. There are 16 residues in the CDR3. The germline gives CDR1 MGHDK, CDR2 SYGVNS. The junction had 7 bases not matched to a gene; V was cut back by 3 bases and J by 6 bases. CDR3 residues: CASSDGPSGSPGELFF. DNA for the CDR3: TGTGCCAGCAGTGACGGGCCTAGCGGGAGTCCCGGGGAGCTGTTTTTT.

V usage is TRBV5-6 and J usage is TRBJ2-7; no clear D gene. This CDR3 spans 14 amino acids. V was pared by 4 bases and J by 2 bases, with 13 bases between. Germline loops: CDR1 SGHDT, CDR2 YYEEEE. For the CDR3, the DNA is TGTGCCAGCAGCCATTTTAGGGTGGCCTACGAGCAGTACTTC. Translated, it gives CASSHFRVAYEQYF.

J is TRBJ1-2 and V is TRBV27; 9 bases are a match to TRBD1. V dropped 6 bases and J dropped 5; count of bases not matched to a gene: 10. The CDR3 loop spans 15 amino acids. Germline V lookup: CDR1 MNHEY, CDR2 SMNVEV (reference sequence). The DNA for the CDR3 is TGTGCCAGCAGAGATGCCGGGACAGGGAAATATGGCTACACCTTC. Translation: CASRDAGTGKYGYTF.

The J gene is TRBJ1-5, the V gene TRBV5-6, with a weak D call TRBD1 (6 bases). This CDR3 is 15 amino acids long. V was cut by 4 bases and J by 5 bases, with 16 bases left in between. The V gene's germline CDR1 is SGHDT and CDR2 YYEEEE. In nucleotides, the CDR3 is TGTGCCAGCAGCCTCCGACAGGACCGCGATCAGCCCCAGCATTTT. Residues: CASSLRQDRDQPQHF.